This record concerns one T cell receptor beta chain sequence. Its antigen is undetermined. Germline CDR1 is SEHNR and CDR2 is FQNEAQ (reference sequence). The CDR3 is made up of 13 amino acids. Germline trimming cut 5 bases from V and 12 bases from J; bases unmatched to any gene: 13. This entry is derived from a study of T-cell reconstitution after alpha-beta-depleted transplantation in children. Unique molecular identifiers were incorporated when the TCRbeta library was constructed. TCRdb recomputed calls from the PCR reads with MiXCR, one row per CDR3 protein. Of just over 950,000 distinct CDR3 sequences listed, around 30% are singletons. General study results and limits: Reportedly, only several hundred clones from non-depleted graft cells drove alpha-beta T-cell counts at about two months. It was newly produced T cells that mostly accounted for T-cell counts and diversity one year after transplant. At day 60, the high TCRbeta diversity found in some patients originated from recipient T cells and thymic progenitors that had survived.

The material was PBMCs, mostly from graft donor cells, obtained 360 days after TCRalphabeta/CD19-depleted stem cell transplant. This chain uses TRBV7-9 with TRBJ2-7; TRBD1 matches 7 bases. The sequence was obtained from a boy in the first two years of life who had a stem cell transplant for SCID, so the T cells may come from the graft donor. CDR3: CASSISPTGPGYF. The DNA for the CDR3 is TGTGCCAGCAGCATAAGCCCGACAGGGCCGGGGTACTTC.